The sample holds many counts of the clone carrying this T cell receptor beta chain. As yet, its antigen is unknown. TCRdb re-analysed the reads in MiXCR, keeping a single row per CDR3 protein. The repertoire has 480,000 or so distinct CDR3 sequences, about 11% of them found once; the top ten carry around 9.6%. These data come from a study of T cell repertoires in cytomegalovirus infection. The wider study: Shared public TCR beta signatures pointed to both CMV infection and a matching HLA type. Study-wide findings and caveats: Of the TCR beta families, the public ones yielded a cumulative frequency that identified carriers of CMV plus the relevant HLA. Dominant in the ex vivo response were TCR beta clonotypes restricted by HLA-C and specific for CMV.

With 5 bases clipped from V and 3 bases from J, the junction kept 8 bases outside the gene matches. Germline V gene sequence: CDR1 LNHDA, CDR2 SQIVND (reference sequence). The CDR3 covers 15 residues. The clonotype comes from a human donor in good health (CMV status not recorded). Some clones in this sample may be carry-over from other donors' samples. The V call is TRBV19, the J call TRBJ1-1, with 8 bases matching TRBD1. The sample taken for sequencing was PBMCs. This chain's CDR3 is CASSPWTGRYTEAFF. DNA of the CDR3: TGTGCCAGTAGTCCTTGGACAGGGCGGTACACTGAAGCTTTCTTT.